The clone carrying this T cell receptor (beta chain) was seen a handful of times. Its target is not known. These data come from a study of early T cells in non-severe SARS-CoV-2 infection. Turning to the study itself: The authors sequenced bulk RNA from unsorted whole blood, leaving chains unpaired. Study-level points and caveats: There was a bias toward anti-spike CD8 responses in VDJdb matching, which missed private and CD4 specificities.

Germline CDR1 is KGHSH and CDR2 is LQKENI. The CDR3 consists of 17 residues. Trimming removed 1 base from V and 4 bases from J; junction bases left unmatched: 11. Attachment of unique molecular identifiers was made to individual cDNA molecules. TCRdb reprocessed the 5' RACE reads with MiXCR, giving one entry per CDR3 protein. The sample carries roughly 90,000 distinct CDR3 sequences, 13% to 15% recorded once. Sequenced sample: whole blood. The chain is built from TRBV18 and TRBJ1-2; 8 nucleotides agree with TRBD1. The TCR sequence derives from an adult who was a healthcare worker with PCR-confirmed SARS-CoV-2 infection or an uninfected control (not recorded which). The CDR3 here is CASSPRSRGLGGYGYTF. The CDR3 nucleotides read TGTGCCAGCTCACCACGAAGCAGGGGGCTGGGCGGCTATGGCTACACCTTC.